This T cell receptor beta chain was captured in a study of T-cell reconstitution after alpha-beta-depleted transplantation in children. Study-wide findings and caveats: Surviving recipient T cells and thymic progenitors produced the high day-60 TCRbeta diversity seen in some patients.

The authors prepared the TCRbeta library with unique molecular identifiers. TCRdb reanalysed the PCR reads using MiXCR and keeps one entry per CDR3 protein. Of 90,000 to 100,000 distinct CDR3 sequences listed, more than 20% are singletons. In regard to this clonotype: The antigen is unknown.

Per the germline V gene, CDR1 is SSHAT and CDR2 is FNYEAQ (reference sequence). Trimming took 1 base from V and 4 from J, leaving 7 bases between them. The CDR3 sequence is 13 residues long. V gene TRBV7-7 combines with J gene TRBJ2-5; D not certain. The receptor's source is a boy between 2 and 10 years old with acute lymphoblastic leukemia, due to receive a stem cell transplant. The input for sequencing was PBMCs, taken before TCRalphabeta/CD19-depleted stem cell transplant. DNA of the CDR3: TGTGCCAGCAGCTTAGGAGGTGGAGAGACCCAGTACTTC. As protein: CASSLGGGETQYF.